This is a list of T cell receptor beta chains from one sample in a study of blood T cell repertoires in COVID-19. Produced via immunoSEQ multiplex PCR; TCRdb's table is partial and in-frame only. Seen here are approximately 120,000 clones, 80% to 90% observed once, and the top ten hold roughly 7.9%. Sequencing was done on a sample of peripheral blood. These receptors came from a woman at least 80 years old with active or convalescent COVID-19. The CDR3 runs from the conserved cysteine through the conserved F or W. Fields, in order: CDR3 protein, CDR3 DNA, clone size, D gene, V gene, J gene. D genes are given only for firm matches. Expanded clones get a size class; other rows say once, few or many, or leave the size out.

CDR3: CASSMSGGSYEQYF; DNA: TGTGCCAGTAGTATGTCAGGGGGGAGCTACGAGCAGTACTTC; size: .; D: .; V: TRBV19; J: TRBJ2-7
CDR3: CASRAGNTGELFF; DNA: TGTGCCAGCAGGGCAGGGAACACCGGGGAGCTGTTTTTT; size: .; D: .; V: TRBV9; J: TRBJ2-2
CDR3: CASSSGLAGYNEQFF; DNA: TGTGCCAGCAGCTCGGGACTAGCGGGCTACAATGAGCAGTTCTTC; size: .; D: TRBD2; V: TRBV11-3; J: TRBJ2-1
CDR3: CASRVGSSYEQYF; DNA: TGTGCCAGCAGGGTCGGGAGCTCCTACGAGCAGTACTTC; size: once; D: .; V: TRBV5-5; J: TRBJ2-7
CDR3: CASGRGPEQFF; DNA: TGTGCCAGCGGCAGGGGCCCGGAGCAGTTCTTC; size: medium-sized; D: .; V: TRBV2; J: TRBJ2-1
CDR3: CASSRGASGTTPYNEQFF; DNA: TGTGCCAGCAGCCGAGGGGCTAGCGGGACGACCCCCTACAATGAGCAGTTCTTC; size: .; D: TRBD2; V: TRBV9; J: TRBJ2-1
CDR3: CASLPSFYRGGDTDTQYF; DNA: TGTGCCAGCCTTCCCAGCTTTTATCGGGGGGGGGACACAGATACGCAGTATTTT; size: .; D: TRBD2; V: TRBV28; J: TRBJ2-3
CDR3: CASSSLMGLGNEQFF; DNA: TGTGCCAGCAGCTCCCTTATGGGACTCGGAAATGAGCAGTTCTTC; size: .; D: .; V: TRBV11-2; J: TRBJ2-1
CDR3: CASSGAGPPGANVLTF; DNA: TGCGCCAGCAGTGGGGCAGGCCCCCCTGGGGCCAACGTCCTGACTTTC; size: .; D: .; V: TRBV10-1; J: TRBJ2-6
CDR3: CASSFGTSGLFSSYEQYF; DNA: TGCGCCAGCAGCTTCGGGACTAGCGGACTATTTAGCTCCTACGAGCAGTACTTC; size: .; D: TRBD2; V: TRBV5-1; J: TRBJ2-7
CDR3: CSGSWTGGTGELFF; DNA: TGCAGTGGTAGTTGGACAGGGGGCACCGGGGAGCTGTTTTTT; size: few; D: TRBD1; V: TRBV20-1; J: TRBJ2-2
CDR3: CASSPGELLAYEQYF; DNA: TGCGCCAGCAGCCCGGGAGAGTTACTAGCCTACGAGCAGTACTTC; size: .; D: .; V: TRBV4-1; J: TRBJ2-7
CDR3: CASSSTTGHEQYF; DNA: TGTGCCAGCAGTTCCACGACAGGGCACGAGCAGTACTTC; size: .; D: TRBD1; V: TRBV12-3/TRBV12-4; J: TRBJ2-7
CDR3: CASSSGQGRETQYF; DNA: TGCGCCAGCAGCTCGGGACAGGGGAGGGAGACCCAGTACTTC; size: few; D: TRBD1; V: TRBV5-1; J: TRBJ2-5
CDR3: CASSPPGQGNQPQHF; DNA: TGTGCCAGCTCACCACCGGGACAGGGTAATCAGCCCCAGCATTTT; size: once; D: TRBD1; V: TRBV18; J: TRBJ1-5
CDR3: CASRRRESTGELFF; DNA: TGTGCCAGCCGGCGGAGGGAGAGCACCGGGGAGCTGTTTTTT; size: .; D: .; V: TRBV27; J: TRBJ2-2
CDR3: CASRDTGHDGYTF; DNA: TGTGCCAGCAGGGATACAGGGCACGACGGCTACACCTTC; size: .; D: .; V: TRBV2; J: TRBJ1-2
CDR3: CASSPPGQGQAYEQYF; DNA: TGTGCCAGCAGCCCCCCGGGACAGGGCCAAGCCTACGAGCAGTACTTC; size: .; D: TRBD1; V: TRBV7-9; J: TRBJ2-7
CDR3: CASSSRGGETQYF; DNA: TGTGCCAGCAGTTCCAGGGGAGGGGAGACCCAGTACTTC; size: .; D: .; V: TRBV5-5; J: TRBJ2-5
CDR3: CASSIEFPSTDTQYF; DNA: TGTGCCAGTAGTATAGAGTTTCCTAGCACAGATACGCAGTATTTT; size: .; D: .; V: TRBV19; J: TRBJ2-3
CDR3: CASSLGLAGVFEQFF; DNA: TGTGCCAGCAGCCTCGGACTAGCGGGAGTCTTTGAGCAGTTCTTC; size: .; D: TRBD2; V: TRBV7-6; J: TRBJ2-1
CDR3: CASSLAGGPKTQYF; DNA: TGTGCCAGCAGTTTAGCGGGAGGGCCAAAGACCCAGTACTTC; size: .; D: TRBD2; V: TRBV28; J: TRBJ2-5
CDR3: CASRSYGGHTGELFF; DNA: TGCGCCAGCAGGTCGTACGGGGGGCACACCGGGGAGCTGTTTTTT; size: .; D: .; V: TRBV5-1; J: TRBJ2-2
CDR3: CASSEVPDYEQYF; DNA: TGTGCCAGCAGTGAAGTTCCAGACTACGAGCAGTACTTC; size: .; D: .; V: TRBV6-1; J: TRBJ2-7
CDR3: CASSQEVAGGSYNEQFF; DNA: TGTGCCAGCAGCCAAGAGGTAGCGGGAGGCTCCTACAATGAGCAGTTCTTC; size: .; D: TRBD2; V: TRBV4-2; J: TRBJ2-1
CDR3: CASSRTSGDRNEQFF; DNA: TGTGCCAGCAGCCGCACTAGCGGGGATCGGAATGAGCAGTTCTTC; size: .; D: TRBD2; V: TRBV7-2; J: TRBJ2-1
CDR3: CASSSLMNTEAFF; DNA: TGTGCCAGTAGTTCACTCATGAACACTGAAGCTTTCTTT; size: .; D: .; V: TRBV19; J: TRBJ1-1
CDR3: CASSLTGIQETQYF; DNA: TGTGCCAGCAGCTTAACAGGAATACAAGAGACCCAGTACTTC; size: few; D: .; V: TRBV11-1; J: TRBJ2-5
CDR3: CASSAGTSGGTSTDTQYF; DNA: TGTGCCAGCAGCGCCGGGACTAGCGGGGGAACTAGCACAGATACGCAGTATTTT; size: once; D: TRBD2; V: TRBV5-5; J: TRBJ2-3
CDR3: CASSLGPSGNQPQHF; DNA: TGTGCCAGCAGCTTGGGCCCCTCGGGCAATCAGCCCCAGCATTTT; size: few; D: .; V: TRBV5-6; J: TRBJ1-5
CDR3: CAGRPGQGYEQYF; DNA: TGTGCCGGTCGCCCGGGACAGGGTTACGAGCAGTACTTC; size: .; D: TRBD1; V: TRBV2; J: TRBJ2-7
CDR3: CASSYSETNYGYTF; DNA: TGTGCCAGCAGCTACAGTGAGACTAACTATGGCTACACCTTC; size: .; D: .; V: TRBV6-5; J: TRBJ1-2
CDR3: CASTPGQGIYYGYTF; DNA: TGTGCCAGCACCCCAGGACAGGGGATCTATTATGGCTACACCTTC; size: .; D: TRBD1; V: TRBV28; J: TRBJ1-2
CDR3: CASSATDRVHEKLFF; DNA: TGTGCCAGCAGTGCCACGGACAGGGTCCATGAAAAACTGTTTTTT; size: .; D: TRBD1; V: TRBV6-4; J: TRBJ1-4
CDR3: CASSFRLTLLAEATDTQYF; DNA: TGTGCCAGCAGTTTTCGGTTAACGTTACTAGCGGAGGCCACAGATACGCAGTATTTT; size: .; D: TRBD2; V: TRBV27; J: TRBJ2-3
CDR3: CASTICRQVATNEKLFF; DNA: TGTGCCAGCACCATATGTCGACAGGTCGCAACTAATGAAAAACTGTTTTTT; size: once; D: .; V: TRBV7-3; J: TRBJ1-4
CDR3: CASTPVEREREFF; DNA: TGTGCCAGCACCCCGGTGGAGCGGGAGCGGGAGTTCTTC; size: .; D: TRBD2; V: TRBV2; J: TRBJ2-1
CDR3: CASSPLYSSNQPQHF; DNA: TGTGCCAGCAGTCCCCTTTATAGTAGCAATCAGCCCCAGCATTTT; size: .; D: .; V: TRBV6-5; J: TRBJ1-5
CDR3: CASSPGQGAEKLFF; DNA: TGTGCCAGCAGCCCGGGACAGGGGGCTGAAAAACTGTTTTTT; size: .; D: TRBD1; V: TRBV7-9; J: TRBJ1-4
CDR3: CASSTAQGPISYEQYF; DNA: TGTGCCAGCTCAACGGCCCAGGGCCCCATCTCCTACGAGCAGTACTTC; size: once; D: .; V: TRBV18; J: TRBJ2-7
CDR3: CAIPILPGANVLTF; DNA: TGTGCCATCCCCATACTCCCTGGGGCCAACGTCCTGACTTTC; size: once; D: .; V: TRBV10-3; J: TRBJ2-6
CDR3: CASSRGQGVNEQYF; DNA: TGTGCCAGTAGTCGCGGACAGGGGGTGAACGAGCAGTACTTC; size: .; D: TRBD1; V: TRBV19; J: TRBJ2-7
CDR3: CAWKGTGVNQPQHF; DNA: TGTGCCTGGAAGGGGACAGGGGTAAATCAGCCCCAGCATTTT; size: .; D: TRBD1; V: TRBV30; J: TRBJ1-5
CDR3: CASSINLQGTGANVLTF; DNA: TGTGCCAGTAGTATTAATCTCCAGGGCACTGGGGCCAACGTCCTGACTTTC; size: .; D: .; V: TRBV19; J: TRBJ2-6
CDR3: CASKTPGVLYEQYF; DNA: TGTGCCAGCAAAACCCCAGGGGTACTCTACGAGCAGTACTTC; size: .; D: .; V: TRBV28; J: TRBJ2-7
CDR3: CASSSPSGTGYGYTF; DNA: TGTGCCAGCAGCTCGCCCTCCGGGACAGGTTATGGCTACACCTTC; size: once; D: TRBD1; V: TRBV7-6; J: TRBJ1-2
CDR3: CSVLDRLNTEAFF; DNA: TGCAGCGTCCTGGACAGGCTGAACACTGAAGCTTTCTTT; size: .; D: TRBD1; V: TRBV29-1; J: TRBJ1-1
CDR3: CASSSGDTGVLYNQPQHF; DNA: TGTGCCAGCAGTTCAGGGGACACTGGGGTTTTATACAATCAGCCCCAGCATTTT; size: .; D: .; V: TRBV28; J: TRBJ1-5
CDR3: CASSFQGAEEKLFF; DNA: TGCGCCAGCAGCTTCCAGGGGGCTGAAGAAAAACTGTTTTTT; size: .; D: TRBD1; V: TRBV5-1; J: TRBJ1-4